This T cell receptor beta chain came from a study of blood T cell repertoires in COVID-19. Across the study: Collection of acute and convalescent COVID-19 samples took place in the United States, Italy and Spain. Nucleic acid was either cDNA or gDNA, and it came from T cells, B-cell-depleted T cells, or PBMCs.

Germline lookup yields CDR1 LGHNA and CDR2 YNFKEQ. This CDR3 comprises 21 residues. The junction had 19 bases not matched to a gene; V was cut back by 0 bases and J by 7 bases. Under the authors' procedure: Reference gene primer amplification in the assay estimated nucleated cell counts. Only in-frame clones appear in the TCRdb table, and some are missing; sequencing was by immunoSEQ multiplex PCR. D and trimming were read from the DNA, whereas the V and J calls and clone size are those reported in that table. The sample lists 400,000 to 550,000 clones; 85% to 90% were seen once. This receptor was identified in a woman aged 25 to 39 with acute or convalescent COVID-19. This rearrangement joins TRBV4-2 to TRBJ2-1; 12 bases map to TRBD2. Sequenced sample: peripheral blood. The CDR3 here is CASSQEAEASGGAFGPNEQFF. For the CDR3, the DNA is TGTGCCAGCAGCCAAGAAGCGGAAGCTAGCGGGGGGGCTTTTGGTCCTAATGAGCAGTTCTTC.